Below are 9 T cell receptor beta chains sequenced from a single sample in a study of radiation and T cells in renal cell carcinoma. Stated time point: blood 4 weeks post-SBRT, at nephrectomy. The treatment is: 15 Gy SBRT to primary tumor, nephrectomy 4 weeks later. This table comes from immunoSEQ multiplex PCR, and its TCRdb copy is limited to in-frame clones, with some not included. The sample shows 120,000 to 150,000 clones, around nine tenths of them seen only once. Sequenced material: blood, taken from a patient whose treatment included radiotherapy and nephrectomy. The source of these receptors is a woman aged 45 to 65 with renal cell carcinoma.

J is TRBJ1-2 and V is TRBV4-1; weak D call: TRBD1 (6 bases). Trimming pared 0 bases from V and 6 bases from J, leaving 11 bases between. The germline gives CDR1 MGHRA, CDR2 YSYEKL. The CDR3 is made up of 14 amino acids. In DNA, the CDR3 is TGCGCCAGCAGCCAAGATCGGGGGGCAAATGGCTACACCTTC. Translation gives CASSQDRGANGYTF.

The rearrangement joins TRBV7-2 to TRBJ1-1; 8 nucleotides match TRBD1. Germline V gene sequence: CDR1 SGHTA, CDR2 FQGNSA. V shed 1 base, J shed 3 bases, and the junction held 4 bases outside the gene matches. This CDR3 is built from 15 residues. The CDR3 bases are TGTGCCAGCAGCTTAGTTCACAGGGGGGACACTGAAGCTTTCTTT. Translating it yields CASSLVHRGDTEAFF.

V and J are TRBV5-6 and TRBJ2-5, with D possibly being TRBD1 (6 bases). Germline V gene lookup returns CDR1 SGHDT and CDR2 YYEEEE. The ends were cut back, 4 bases at V and 4 bases at J, with 17 bases in the middle. The CDR3 has 15 amino acids. CDR3 sequence (DNA): TGTGCCAGCAGCACTCAGGGGTTGTATGGAGAGACCCAGTACTTC. Its translation is CASSTQGLYGETQYF.

The chain recombines TRBV7-9 with TRBJ2-5; D ambiguous. Germline values: CDR1 SEHNR, CDR2 FQNEAQ (reference sequence). The CDR3 totals 15 residues. Trimming shortened V by 2 bases and J by 1 base, and 11 bases separated the two germline ends. DNA of the CDR3: TGTGCCAGCAGCTTAAGGTCCGTAACCCAAGAGACCCAGTACTTC. Its protein is CASSLRSVTQETQYF.

The chain is built from TRBV6-1 and TRBJ1-5, with unresolved D. Germline CDR1 and CDR2: MNHNS and SASEGT. This CDR3 region has 14 residues. The V end lost 1 base, the J end lost 3 bases, and 7 bases lay between the germline ends. Here the CDR3 reads CASSEGLVNQPQHF. Written as DNA, the CDR3 is TGTGCCAGCAGTGAAGGGCTAGTCAATCAGCCCCAGCATTTT.

The genes are TRBV19 and TRBJ2-2, with D possibly being TRBD1 or TRBD2 (5 bases each). CDR1 LNHDA and CDR2 SQIVND come from the germline V gene (reference sequence). The CDR3 is 15 residues long. The V gene lost 5 bases and the J gene lost 5 bases, with 15 bases spanning the gap. The CDR3 protein is CASSLTGLWTGELFF. The CDR3 DNA reads TGTGCCAGTAGTTTAACAGGACTGTGGACCGGGGAGCTGTTTTTT.

This rearrangement joins TRBV2 to TRBJ1-1; 9 bases agree with TRBD1. The V gene end was trimmed by 1 base and the J gene end by 1 base; junction bases not matched to a gene: 1. The CDR3 extends over 15 amino acids. Germline values: CDR1 SNHLY, CDR2 FYNNEI. CDR3 bases: TGTGCCAGCAGTGAAGGACAGGGGGAGAACACTGAAGCTTTCTTT. Its translation is CASSEGQGENTEAFF.

This chain joins TRBV23-1 and TRBJ1-3, with D tentatively TRBD1 (6 bases). TRBV23-1 carries the ORF label, with uncertain function. The V gene lost 1 base and the J gene lost 4 bases, with 8 bases spanning the gap. The CDR3 runs to 14 residues. The CDR3 reads CASSQYREGNTIYF. The CDR3 coding sequence is TGCGCCAGCAGTCAATACAGGGAAGGAAACACCATATATTTT.

This clone has only a few counts. The CDR3 sequence: CAWSVQGNTEAFF. As DNA, the CDR3 is TGTGCCTGGAGCGTACAGGGGAACACTGAAGCTTTCTTT. This chain connects TRBV30 to TRBJ1-1, with D perhaps TRBD1 (6 bases). Germline CDR1 GTSNPN, CDR2 SVGIG (reference sequence). V dropped 3 bases and J dropped 1 base, with 9 bases sitting between them. The CDR3 loop spans 13 amino acids.